This entry features one TCR beta chain sequence. What it binds is not known. The sample comes from a study of cytomegalovirus exposure and HLA in healthy donors. PCR employed 60 Vbeta and 13 Jbeta primers. TCRdb keeps only in-frame clones here, not all; method: immunoSEQ multiplex PCR. The sample shows 100,000 to 150,000 clones, approximately 80% of them seen only once. The germline V and J ends were trimmed by 6 bases and 0 bases, with 11 bases remaining between them. CDR1 is SGHVS and CDR2 is FNYEAQ in the germline V gene. The CDR3 has 14 residues. Broader study findings: In the analysis, some V segments, TRBV6-2 and TRBV6-3 included, were excluded as indistinguishable. The study put some 160 TCR beta chains on its list as cytomegalovirus-associated. CMV serostatus stood as the only immune exposure information on hand. In a later analysis, a missense DCLRE1C variant was linked to TCR beta V- and J-gene trimming.

Sequences were obtained from PBMCs. The source of this sequence is a man between 35 and 55 years old in good health and CMV-seronegative. The V gene is TRBV7-6, the J gene TRBJ2-5; possibly TRBD2 for D (6 bases). CDR3 DNA: TGTGCCAGCAGGAGGGACTCAAACCAAGAGACCCAGTACTTC. It specifies CASRRDSNQETQYF.